The 9 T cell receptor beta chains below come from one sample, sequenced in a study of monozygotic twins with inflammatory bowel disease. TCRdb reanalyzed the 5' RACE reads, giving one entry per CDR3 protein sequence and no DNA. In total, the table holds more than 300,000 distinct CDR3 sequences. Sequencing was performed on blood. Receptor source: a human donor with ulcerative colitis or Crohn's disease, or a healthy co-twin of an affected twin (not recorded which).

The rearrangement links TRBV20-1 to TRBJ2-5; TCRdb reports TRBD2, a call that lacks DNA to check it against. The germline CDR1 and CDR2 sequences are DFQATT and SNEGSKA (reference sequence). The CDR3 length is 13 residues. The CDR3 protein is CSATLNSGETQYF.

This CDR3 reads CASSARVTTPLHF. This rearrangement joins TRBV7-4 to TRBJ1-6; TCRdb calls TRBD1, which cannot be checked without DNA. The V gene's germline CDR1 is SGHVT and CDR2 SQSDAQ. The CDR3 sequence is 13 residues long. Based on the CDR3 plus reference TRBV7-4 and TRBJ1-6, the full variable domain is GAGVSQSPRYKVAKRGRDVALRCDSISGHVTLYWYRQTLGQGSEVLTYSQSDAQRDKSGRPSGRFSAERPERSVSTLKIQRTEQGDSAVYLCASSARVTTPLHFGNGTRLTVT.

This chain connects TRBV5-1 to TRBJ2-7. CDR3 size: 12 residues. Germline assignment: CDR1 SGHRS and CDR2 YFSETQ. CDR3 in amino acids: CASSLTRGEQYF. Using reference TRBV5-1 and TRBJ2-7 for the parts outside the CDR3, the full variable domain is KAGVTQTPRYLIKTRGQQVTLSCSPISGHRSVSWYQQTPGQGLQFLFEYFSETQRNKGNFPGRFSGRQFSNSRSEMNVSTLELGDSALYLCASSLTRGEQYFGPGTRLTVT.

The rearrangement uses TRBV7-2 and TRBJ2-5; checking the TCRdb D call of TRBD2 is not possible without DNA. The CDR3 spans 16 residues. In germline, CDR1 is SGHTA, CDR2 FQGNSA. CDR3: CASSTARLDRGETQYF.

The CDR3 region is CASSLRGVAGIRNSLGYEQYF. The V call is TRBV27, the J call TRBJ2-7. Germline V lookup: CDR1 MNHEY, CDR2 SMNVEV (reference sequence). CDR3 length: 21 residues.

The CDR3 is CSAPDRASYGYTF. The J gene is TRBJ1-2, the V gene TRBV20-1; TCRdb returns TRBD1, unconfirmable since there is no DNA. Germline values: CDR1 DFQATT, CDR2 SNEGSKA (reference sequence). This CDR3 comprises 13 residues.

The chain recombines TRBV20-1 with TRBJ2-7; the D call of TRBD2 rests on TCRdb alone, since no DNA is present to check it. There are 13 residues in the CDR3. From germline, CDR1 is DFQATT and CDR2 SNEGSKA (reference sequence). The CDR3 region is CSARVRLANEQYF.

V usage is TRBV5-1 and J usage is TRBJ1-1. The CDR3 sequence is 15 residues long. Germline-derived CDR1 and CDR2 are SGHRS and YFSETQ. CDR3 in amino acids: CASRTSFTVNTEAFF.

The chain joins TRBV20-1 to TRBJ1-4. The length of the CDR3 is 14 residues. Looked up from germline, CDR1 is DFQATT and CDR2 is SNEGSKA (reference sequence). CDR3 in amino acids: CSASGGLTNEKLFF.